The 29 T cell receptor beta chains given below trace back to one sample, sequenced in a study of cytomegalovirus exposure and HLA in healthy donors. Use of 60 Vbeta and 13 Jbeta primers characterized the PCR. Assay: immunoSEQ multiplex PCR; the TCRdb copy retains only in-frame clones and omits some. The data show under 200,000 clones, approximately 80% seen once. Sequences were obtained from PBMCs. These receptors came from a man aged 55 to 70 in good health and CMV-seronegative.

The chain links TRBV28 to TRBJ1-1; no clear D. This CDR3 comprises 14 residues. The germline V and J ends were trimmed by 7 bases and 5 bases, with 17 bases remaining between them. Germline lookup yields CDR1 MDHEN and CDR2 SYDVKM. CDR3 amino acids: CASTSPMRRTEAFF. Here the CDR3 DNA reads TGTGCCAGCACCTCTCCGATGAGGCGTACTGAAGCTTTCTTT.

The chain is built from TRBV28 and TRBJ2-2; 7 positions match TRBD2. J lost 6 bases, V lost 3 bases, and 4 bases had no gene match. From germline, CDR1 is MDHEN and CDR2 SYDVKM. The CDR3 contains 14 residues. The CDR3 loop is CASSFLRGAGELFF. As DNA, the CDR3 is TGTGCCAGCAGTTTCCTTCGGGGGGCCGGGGAGCTGTTTTTT.

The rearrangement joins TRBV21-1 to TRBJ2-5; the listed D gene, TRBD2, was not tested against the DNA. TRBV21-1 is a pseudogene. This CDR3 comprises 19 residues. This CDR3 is CASSKVGLAGPFLQETQYF. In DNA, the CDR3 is TGTGCCAGCAGCAAAGTGGGATTAGCGGGGCCATTTTTACAAGAGACCCAGTACTTC.

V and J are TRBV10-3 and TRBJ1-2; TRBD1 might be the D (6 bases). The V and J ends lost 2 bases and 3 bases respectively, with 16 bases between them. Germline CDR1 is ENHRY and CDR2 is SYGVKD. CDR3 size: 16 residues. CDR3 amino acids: CAISEAPQGSYYGYTF. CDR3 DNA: TGTGCCATCAGTGAGGCGCCACAGGGTTCATACTATGGCTACACCTTC.

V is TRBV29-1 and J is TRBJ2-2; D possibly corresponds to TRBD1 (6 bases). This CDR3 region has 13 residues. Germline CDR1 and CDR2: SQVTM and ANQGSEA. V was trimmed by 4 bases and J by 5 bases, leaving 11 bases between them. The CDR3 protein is CSVVRQGTGELFF. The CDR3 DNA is TGCAGCGTTGTTCGGCAGGGGACCGGGGAGCTGTTTTTT.

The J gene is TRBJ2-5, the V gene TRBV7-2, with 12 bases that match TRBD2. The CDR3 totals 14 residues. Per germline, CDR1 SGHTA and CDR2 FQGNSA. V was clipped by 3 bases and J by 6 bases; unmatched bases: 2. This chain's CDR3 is CASSFGTSGQTQYF. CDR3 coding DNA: TGTGCCAGCAGCTTCGGGACTAGCGGGCAGACCCAGTACTTC.

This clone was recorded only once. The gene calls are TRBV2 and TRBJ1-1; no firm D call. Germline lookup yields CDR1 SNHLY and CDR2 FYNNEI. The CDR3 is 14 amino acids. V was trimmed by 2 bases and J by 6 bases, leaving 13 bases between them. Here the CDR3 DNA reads TGTGCCAGCAGTGAATATAACGGGAGGCCTGAAGCTTTCTTT. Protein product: CASSEYNGRPEAFF.

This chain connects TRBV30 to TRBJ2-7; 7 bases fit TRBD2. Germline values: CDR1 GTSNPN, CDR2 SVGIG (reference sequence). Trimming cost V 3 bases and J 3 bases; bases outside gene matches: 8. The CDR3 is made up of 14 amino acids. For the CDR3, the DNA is TGTGCCTGGAGGCCCGGGACTAAGAGCTACGAGCAGTACTTC. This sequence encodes CAWRPGTKSYEQYF. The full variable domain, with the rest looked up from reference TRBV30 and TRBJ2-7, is SQTIHQWPATLVQPVGSPLSLECTVEGTSNPNLYWYRQAAGRGLQLLFYSVGIGQISSEVPQNLSASRPQDRQFILSSKKLLLSDSGFYLCAWRPGTKSYEQYFGPGTRLTVT.

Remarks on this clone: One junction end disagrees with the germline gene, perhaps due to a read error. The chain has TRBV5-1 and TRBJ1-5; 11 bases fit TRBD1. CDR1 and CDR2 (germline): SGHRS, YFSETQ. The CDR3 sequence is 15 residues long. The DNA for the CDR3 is TGCGCCAGCAGCTTAGGACAGGGGGCGAATCAGCCCCAGAATTTT. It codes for CASSLGQGANQPQNF. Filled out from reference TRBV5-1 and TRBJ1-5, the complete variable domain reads KAGVTQTPRYLIKTRGQQVTLSCSPISGHRSVSWYQQTPGQGLQFLFEYFSETQRNKGNFPGRFSGRQFSNSRSEMNVSTLELGDSALYLCASSLGQGANQPQNFGDGTRLSIL.

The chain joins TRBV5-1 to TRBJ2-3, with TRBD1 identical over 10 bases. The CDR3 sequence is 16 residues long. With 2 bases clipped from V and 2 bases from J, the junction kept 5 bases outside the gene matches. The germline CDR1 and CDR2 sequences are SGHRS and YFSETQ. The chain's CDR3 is CASSLRQGAITDTQYF. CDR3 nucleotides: TGCGCCAGCAGCTTACGACAGGGGGCAATCACAGATACGCAGTATTTT. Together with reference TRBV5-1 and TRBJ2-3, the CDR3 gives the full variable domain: KAGVTQTPRYLIKTRGQQVTLSCSPISGHRSVSWYQQTPGQGLQFLFEYFSETQRNKGNFPGRFSGRQFSNSRSEMNVSTLELGDSALYLCASSLRQGAITDTQYFGPGTRLTVL.

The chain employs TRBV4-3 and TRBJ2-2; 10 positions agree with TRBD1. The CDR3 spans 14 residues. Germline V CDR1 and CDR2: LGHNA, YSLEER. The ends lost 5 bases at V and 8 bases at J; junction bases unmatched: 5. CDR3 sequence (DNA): TGCGCCAGCAGCGGGACAGGGGTAGGGGGGGAGCTGTTTTTT. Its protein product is CASSGTGVGGELFF.

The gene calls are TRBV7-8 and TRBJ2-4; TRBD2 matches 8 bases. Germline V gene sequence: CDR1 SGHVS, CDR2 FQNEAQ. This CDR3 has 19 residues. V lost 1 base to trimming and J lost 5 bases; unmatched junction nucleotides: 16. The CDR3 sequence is CASSLESLGGRRGENIQYF. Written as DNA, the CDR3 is TGTGCCAGCAGCTTAGAGTCCTTGGGCGGGAGGAGAGGGGAAAACATTCAGTACTTC.

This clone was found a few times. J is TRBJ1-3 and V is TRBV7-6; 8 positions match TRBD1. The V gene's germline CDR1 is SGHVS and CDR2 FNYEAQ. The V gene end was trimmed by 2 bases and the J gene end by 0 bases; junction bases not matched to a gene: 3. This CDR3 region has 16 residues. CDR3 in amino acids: CASSLTGGISGNTIYF. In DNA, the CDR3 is TGTGCCAGCAGCTTAACAGGGGGAATCTCTGGAAACACCATATATTTT.

Here the CDR3 reads CASSVEEGAYEQYF. CDR3 bases: TGTGCCAGCAGCGTAGAAGAGGGTGCCTACGAGCAGTACTTC. The rearrangement links TRBV9 to TRBJ2-7; weak D call: TRBD2 (5 bases). V was shortened by 0 bases and J by 2 bases, with 9 bases between the two germline ends. Germline V CDR1 and CDR2: SGDLS, YYNGEE. CDR3 length equals 14 residues.

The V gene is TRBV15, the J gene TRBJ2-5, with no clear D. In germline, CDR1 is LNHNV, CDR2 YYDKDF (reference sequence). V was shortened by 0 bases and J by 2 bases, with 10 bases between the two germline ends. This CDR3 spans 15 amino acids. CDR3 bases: TGTGCCACCAGCAGAGATGTGGCCAGGCAAGAGACCCAGTACTTC. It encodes CATSRDVARQETQYF.

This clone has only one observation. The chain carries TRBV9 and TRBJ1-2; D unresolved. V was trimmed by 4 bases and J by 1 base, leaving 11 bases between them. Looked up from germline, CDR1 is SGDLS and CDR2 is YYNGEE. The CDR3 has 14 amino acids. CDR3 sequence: CASSPRRSNYGYTF. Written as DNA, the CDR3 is TGTGCCAGCAGCCCGCGACGGAGTAACTATGGCTACACCTTC.

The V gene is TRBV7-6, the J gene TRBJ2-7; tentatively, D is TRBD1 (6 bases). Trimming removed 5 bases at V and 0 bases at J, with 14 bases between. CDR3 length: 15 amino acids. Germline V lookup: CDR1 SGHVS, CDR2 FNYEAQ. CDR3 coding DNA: TGTGCCAGCAGCCTCGCCCTGGACAGCTCCTACGAGCAGTACTTC. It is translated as CASSLALDSSYEQYF.

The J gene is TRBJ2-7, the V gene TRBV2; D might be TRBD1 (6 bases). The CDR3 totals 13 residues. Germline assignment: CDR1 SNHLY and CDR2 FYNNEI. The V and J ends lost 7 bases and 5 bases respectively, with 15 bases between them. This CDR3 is CASKFPSGDEQYF. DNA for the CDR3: TGTGCCAGCAAATTCCCCTCAGGGGACGAGCAGTACTTC.

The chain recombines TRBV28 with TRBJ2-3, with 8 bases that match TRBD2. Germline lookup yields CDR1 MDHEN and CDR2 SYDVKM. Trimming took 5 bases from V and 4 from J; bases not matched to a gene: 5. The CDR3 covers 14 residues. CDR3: CASSPGTRADTQYF. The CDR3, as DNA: TGTGCCAGCAGTCCCGGGACTAGAGCAGATACGCAGTATTTT.

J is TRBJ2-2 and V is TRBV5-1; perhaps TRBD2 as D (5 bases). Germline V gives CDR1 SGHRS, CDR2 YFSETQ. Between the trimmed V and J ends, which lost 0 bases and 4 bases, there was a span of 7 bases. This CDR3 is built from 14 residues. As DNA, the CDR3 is TGCGCCAGCAGCTTGGCCAGCGGCACCGGGGAGCTGTTTTTT. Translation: CASSLASGTGELFF.

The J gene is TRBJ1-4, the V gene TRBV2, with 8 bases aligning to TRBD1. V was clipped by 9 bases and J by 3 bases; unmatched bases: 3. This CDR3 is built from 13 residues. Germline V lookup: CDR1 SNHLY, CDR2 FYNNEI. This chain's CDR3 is CASTTGANEKLFF. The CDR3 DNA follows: TGTGCCAGTACGACAGGGGCTAATGAAAAACTGTTTTTT. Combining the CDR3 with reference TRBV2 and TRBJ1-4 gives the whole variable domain EPEVTQTPSHQVTQMGQEVILRCVPISNHLYFYWYRQILGQKVEFLVSFYNNEISEKSEIFDDQFSVERPDGSNFTLKIRSTKLEDSAMYFCASTTGANEKLFFGSGTQLSVL.

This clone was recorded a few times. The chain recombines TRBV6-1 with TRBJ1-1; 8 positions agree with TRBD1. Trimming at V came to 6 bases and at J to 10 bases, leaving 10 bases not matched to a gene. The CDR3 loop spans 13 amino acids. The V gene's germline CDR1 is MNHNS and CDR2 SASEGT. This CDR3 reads CASSQGALLRAFF. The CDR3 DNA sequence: TGTGCCAGCAGCCAGGGGGCCCTTTTGAGAGCTTTCTTT.

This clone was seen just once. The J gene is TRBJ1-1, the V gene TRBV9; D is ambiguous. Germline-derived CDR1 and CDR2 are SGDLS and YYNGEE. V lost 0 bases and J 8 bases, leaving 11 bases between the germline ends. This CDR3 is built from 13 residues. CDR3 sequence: CASSVVPGGEAFF. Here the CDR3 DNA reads TGTGCCAGCAGCGTAGTCCCGGGAGGAGAAGCTTTCTTT.

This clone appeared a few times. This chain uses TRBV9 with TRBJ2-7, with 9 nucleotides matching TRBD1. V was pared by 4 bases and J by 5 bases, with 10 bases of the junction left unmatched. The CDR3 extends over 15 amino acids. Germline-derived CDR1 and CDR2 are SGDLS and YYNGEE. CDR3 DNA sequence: TGTGCCAGCAGCCCCCAAGGGACAGGGATCGACGAGCAGTACTTC. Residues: CASSPQGTGIDEQYF.

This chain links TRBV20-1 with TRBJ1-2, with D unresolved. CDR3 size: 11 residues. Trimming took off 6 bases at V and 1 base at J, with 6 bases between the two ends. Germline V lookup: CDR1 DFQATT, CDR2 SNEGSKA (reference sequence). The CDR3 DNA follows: TGCAGTGCCCAGGATAACTATGGCTACACCTTC. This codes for CSAQDNYGYTF.

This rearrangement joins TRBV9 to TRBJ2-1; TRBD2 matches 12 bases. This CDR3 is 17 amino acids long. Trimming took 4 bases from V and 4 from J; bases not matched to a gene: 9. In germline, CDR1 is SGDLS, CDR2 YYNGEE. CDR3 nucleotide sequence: TGTGCCAGCAGCCCCCGCCCGGGACTAGCGGGTTACAATGAGCAGTTCTTC. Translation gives CASSPRPGLAGYNEQFF.

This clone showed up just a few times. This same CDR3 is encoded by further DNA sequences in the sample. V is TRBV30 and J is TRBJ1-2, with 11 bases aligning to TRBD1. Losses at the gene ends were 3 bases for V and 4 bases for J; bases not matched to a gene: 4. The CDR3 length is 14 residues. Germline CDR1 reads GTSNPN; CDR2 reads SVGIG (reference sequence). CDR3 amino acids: CAWSPGTGGYGYTF. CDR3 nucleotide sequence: TGTGCCTGGAGCCCAGGGACAGGGGGCTATGGCTACACCTTC.

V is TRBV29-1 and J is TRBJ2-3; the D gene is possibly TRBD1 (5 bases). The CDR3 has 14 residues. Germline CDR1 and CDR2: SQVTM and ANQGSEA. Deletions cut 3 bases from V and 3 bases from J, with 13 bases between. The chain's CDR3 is CSVDDSLETDTQYF. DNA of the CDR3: TGCAGCGTTGATGACAGTTTGGAGACAGATACGCAGTATTTT.

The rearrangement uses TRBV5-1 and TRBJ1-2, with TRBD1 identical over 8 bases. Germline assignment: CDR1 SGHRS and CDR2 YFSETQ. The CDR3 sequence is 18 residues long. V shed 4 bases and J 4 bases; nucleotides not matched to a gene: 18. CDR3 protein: CASSGGNGRQGSSYGYTF. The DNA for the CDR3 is TGCGCCAGCAGCGGAGGGAACGGGAGACAGGGGTCGTCCTATGGCTACACCTTC.